The 2 T cell receptor beta chains below were found in one sample sequenced in a study of CD8 T cells in Susac syndrome. A quantity of roughly 0.5 to 1 ug RNA underwent reverse transcription using random hexamers. TCRdb re-analysed the immunoSEQ multiplex PCR reads in MiXCR, keeping a single row per CDR3 protein. In the table there are about 83,000 distinct CDR3 sequences, approximately 95% of which are singletons. Sequencing was done on a sample of CD8+ T cells from PBMCs. The origin of the receptors is a human donor with Susac syndrome.

The V gene is TRBV29-1, the J gene TRBJ2-5, with 10 bases fitting TRBD1. V dropped 6 bases and J dropped 8; count of bases not matched to a gene: 12. Germline values: CDR1 SQVTM, CDR2 ANQGSEA. The CDR3 runs 14 residues. The CDR3 nucleotides are TGCAGCGTGGCCGGGACAGGGGTAATTGGCACCCAGTACTTC. Amino acids: CSVAGTGVIGTQYF. Combining the CDR3 with reference TRBV29-1 and TRBJ2-5 gives the whole variable domain SAVISQKPSRDICQRGTSLTIQCQVDSQVTMMFWYRQQPGQSLTLIATANQGSEATYESGFVIDKFPISRPNLTFSTLTVSNMSPEDSSIYLCSVAGTGVIGTQYFGPGTRLLVL.

This clonotype was found once. V usage is TRBV15 and J usage is TRBJ1-6; weak D call: TRBD1 (5 bases). Germline V gives CDR1 LNHNV, CDR2 YYDKDF (reference sequence). The CDR3 has 16 amino acids. The V gene lost 0 bases and the J gene lost 7 bases, with 13 bases spanning the gap. The CDR3 DNA follows: TGTGCCACCAGCAGAGATAGGGGTCAAGGGAATTCACCCCTCCACTTT. This codes for CATSRDRGQGNSPLHF.